A single sample is the source of the 19 T cell receptor beta chains below, sequenced in a study of shared clonotypes between healthy human individuals. This table comes from immunoSEQ multiplex PCR, and its TCRdb copy is limited to in-frame clones, with some not included. The sample lists some 2,400,000 clones, nearly 97% occurring once. The sequencing input was naive CD4+ T cells sorted from blood. Subset defined: CD45RA+ positively selected. These receptors originate from a man younger than 35 in good health.

The gene calls are TRBV9 and TRBJ2-1; 9 nucleotides match TRBD1. V trimming: 3 bases; J trimming: 2 bases; junction bases outside the gene matches: 3. This CDR3 is 15 amino acids long. Germline V lookup: CDR1 SGDLS, CDR2 YYNGEE. Here the CDR3 DNA reads TGTGCCAGCAGCGCACAGGGGGCGACCTACAATGAGCAGTTCTTC. It specifies CASSAQGATYNEQFF.

This rearrangement joins TRBV7-2 to TRBJ1-5, with D unresolved. V lost 5 bases to trimming and J lost 0 bases, with 11 bases between them. The CDR3 totals 15 residues. The germline V gene encodes CDR1 SGHTA and CDR2 FQGNSA. CDR3 region: CASSKLPDSNQPQHF. The CDR3 DNA sequence: TGTGCCAGCAGCAAGCTACCTGATAGCAATCAGCCCCAGCATTTT.

Turning to this clone: Distinct nucleotide sequences in the sample also encode this CDR3. The chain joins TRBV18 to TRBJ2-7, with D possibly TRBD1 on 6 matching bases. This CDR3 region has 15 residues. From germline, CDR1 is KGHSH and CDR2 LQKENI. V dropped 2 bases and J dropped 0 bases, with 11 bases sitting between them. The CDR3 reads CASSPRQVSSYEQYF. The CDR3 nucleotides are TGTGCCAGCTCACCAAGACAGGTTAGCTCCTACGAGCAGTACTTC.

V usage is TRBV7-8 and J usage is TRBJ2-1; 9 bases agree with TRBD2. V lost 5 bases to trimming and J lost 3 bases; unmatched junction nucleotides: 5. This CDR3 contains 15 residues. Germline lookup yields CDR1 SGHVS and CDR2 FQNEAQ. DNA of the CDR3: TGTGCCAGCAGCCATAGCGGGGGCAACTACAATGAGCAGTTCTTC. As protein: CASSHSGGNYNEQFF.

The gene calls are TRBV9 and TRBJ2-2; 15 bases are shared with TRBD2. The ends lost 4 bases at V and 7 bases at J; junction bases unmatched: 8. This CDR3 spans 17 amino acids. Per germline, CDR1 SGDLS and CDR2 YYNGEE. CDR3 in DNA: TGTGCCAGCAGCCCTAGGGGACTAGCGGGGGGTGGCGGGGAGCTGTTTTTT. This translates into CASSPRGLAGGGGELFF.

This chain connects TRBV30 to TRBJ2-1; D gene uncertain. The germline V gene encodes CDR1 GTSNPN and CDR2 SVGIG (reference sequence). V was trimmed by 1 base and J by 3 bases, leaving 7 bases between them. CDR3 length: 13 residues. Here the CDR3 reads CAWSEAYYNEQFF. The CDR3, as DNA: TGTGCCTGGAGTGAAGCGTACTACAATGAGCAGTTCTTC. Variable domain in full (rest from reference TRBV30 and TRBJ2-1): SQTIHQWPATLVQPVGSPLSLECTVEGTSNPNLYWYRQAAGRGLQLLFYSVGIGQISSEVPQNLSASRPQDRQFILSSKKLLLSDSGFYLCAWSEAYYNEQFFGPGTRLTVL.

V and J are TRBV27 and TRBJ1-6; weak D call: TRBD1 (6 bases). Trimming stripped 2 bases from V and 10 bases from J, with 12 bases between. Germline CDR1 reads MNHEY; CDR2 reads SMNVEV (reference sequence). The CDR3 totals 14 residues. The CDR3 DNA sequence: TGTGCCAGCAGTTTAATCGGGGGCGGATCACCCCTCCACTTT. It encodes CASSLIGGGSPLHF.

CDR3 DNA: TGTGCCAGCAGTTACAGAGGGTCCACCGGGGAGCTGTTTTTT. This codes for CASSYRGSTGELFF. The chain joins TRBV6-6 to TRBJ2-2; D is perhaps TRBD2 (5 bases). Germline V gene data show CDR1 as MNHNY and CDR2 as SVGAGI (reference sequence). V was cut by 2 bases and J by 4 bases, with 8 bases left in between. The CDR3 has 14 amino acids.

This chain joins TRBV19 and TRBJ2-7; maybe TRBD1 (6 bases). CDR3 length equals 15 residues. Trimming shortened V by 6 bases and J by 0 bases, and 15 bases separated the two germline ends. Germline V gives CDR1 LNHDA, CDR2 SQIVND (reference sequence). CDR3 DNA: TGTGCCAGTAGAACTCGGGACACCCCCTCCTACGAGCAGTACTTC. This codes for CASRTRDTPSYEQYF.

The V and J genes are TRBV12-5 and TRBJ2-7; D is uncertain. The CDR3 contains 13 residues. Looked up from germline, CDR1 is LGHNT and CDR2 is FRNRAP. Trimming pared 1 base from V and 3 bases from J, leaving 7 bases between. CDR3 amino acids: CASGLAYSYEQYF. CDR3 DNA sequence: TGTGCTAGTGGTTTGGCCTACAGCTACGAGCAGTACTTC.

V is TRBV6-1 and J is TRBJ2-1; 7 positions agree with TRBD2. The CDR3 runs 13 residues. From germline, CDR1 is MNHNS and CDR2 SASEGT. CDR3 coding DNA: TGTGCGGGTGGCAGGGCGGGGGTCAATGAGCAGTTCTTC. This encodes CAGGRAGVNEQFF.

The chain carries TRBV14 and TRBJ1-6; no reliable D call. CDR1 SGHDN and CDR2 FVKESK come from the germline V gene. This CDR3 is built from 13 residues. V dropped 4 bases and J dropped 6 bases, with 7 bases sitting between them. The CDR3 reads CASSPRGNSPLHF. The CDR3 DNA sequence: TGTGCCAGCAGCCCCCGGGGTAATTCACCCCTCCACTTT.

The V and J genes are TRBV6-1 and TRBJ2-1; D ambiguous. Between the trimmed V and J ends, which lost 1 base and 0 bases, there was a span of 7 bases. Germline CDR1 MNHNS, CDR2 SASEGT. The CDR3 has 15 amino acids. The CDR3 nucleotides read TGTGCCAGCAGTGAAGAACATATCTCCTACAATGAGCAGTTCTTC. This sequence encodes CASSEEHISYNEQFF.

For this clone: Other nucleotide sequences from this sample produce the same CDR3. The chain couples TRBV2 to TRBJ1-1; a weak D match, TRBD1 (6 bases). The ends were cut back, 6 bases at V and 1 base at J, with 9 bases in the middle. CDR3 length: 13 residues. CDR1 SNHLY and CDR2 FYNNEI come from the germline V gene. The CDR3: CASREDRNTEAFF. DNA of the CDR3: TGTGCCAGCAGGGAGGACAGGAACACTGAAGCTTTCTTT.

J is TRBJ1-5 and V is TRBV11-2; D is ambiguous. V was shortened by 1 base and J by 0 bases, with 7 bases between the two germline ends. Germline assignment: CDR1 SGHAT and CDR2 FQNNGV. This CDR3 contains 15 residues. CDR3 nucleotides: TGTGCCAGCAGCTTAGCTTGGGATAGCAATCAGCCCCAGCATTTT. Translating gives CASSLAWDSNQPQHF.

This clone was detected only once. The genes are TRBV27 and TRBJ1-1; tentatively, D is TRBD1 (5 bases). The CDR3 length is 13 residues. V dropped 1 base and J dropped 5 bases, with 8 bases sitting between them. Germline V gene sequence: CDR1 MNHEY, CDR2 SMNVEV (reference sequence). The CDR3 reads CASSLFEGTEAFF. CDR3 DNA: TGTGCCAGCAGTTTATTTGAGGGGACTGAAGCTTTCTTT.

This clone occurred once. The chain joins TRBV7-2 to TRBJ1-5; D gene unclear. This CDR3 comprises 13 residues. CDR1 and CDR2 from the germline V gene are SGHTA and FQGNSA. V gave up 5 bases and J gave up 4 bases, with 9 bases separating them. CDR3 sequence: CASSTRPNQPQHF. The CDR3 DNA follows: TGTGCCAGCAGCACGAGACCGAATCAGCCCCAGCATTTT.

The CDR3 here is CASSFSGQSYEQYF. CDR3 in DNA: TGTGCCAGCAGTTTTAGCGGACAGAGCTACGAGCAGTACTTC. The chain is built from TRBV11-3 and TRBJ2-7, with D tentatively TRBD1 or TRBD2 (6 bases each). Per the germline V gene, CDR1 is SGHNT and CDR2 is YENEEA. The germline V and J ends were trimmed by 6 bases and 3 bases, with 15 bases remaining between them. The length of the CDR3 is 14 residues.

V and J are TRBV6-5 and TRBJ2-2; D may be TRBD1 or TRBD2 (5 bases each). V shed 4 bases and J shed 9 bases, with 12 bases lying between them. CDR3 length equals 13 residues. The V gene's germline CDR1 is MNHEY and CDR2 SVGAGI. This chain's CDR3 is CASSLLGDRELFF. The DNA for the CDR3 is TGTGCCAGCAGTTTACTAGGGGATCGGGAGCTGTTTTTT.